The T cell receptor beta chain under discussion was sequenced for a study of response to subunit inactivated influenza vaccine. General study results and limits: The authors proposed limited new T cell recruitment per seasonal influenza vaccination.

Unmatched junction bases numbered 7, after V lost 2 bases and J lost 6 bases. CDR1 SGHRS and CDR2 YFSETQ come from the germline V gene. CDR3 length equals 14 residues. MiXCR, run by TCRdb on the RT-PCR reads, gives a single entry per CDR3 protein. The table has about 480,000 distinct CDR3 sequences, about 25% seen once. As for this clonotype: Its target is not known.

The sequence came from a man aged 45-65 years who received an inactivated influenza vaccine. This material consisted of CD4+ T cells sorted from PBMCs, taken 4 to 6 days after vaccination. The chain couples TRBV5-1 to TRBJ2-7; 8 bases map to TRBD1. Written as DNA, the CDR3 is TGCGCCAGCAGCTTTCCGGGGACAGGCCCCGAGCAGTACTTC. This codes for CASSFPGTGPEQYF.